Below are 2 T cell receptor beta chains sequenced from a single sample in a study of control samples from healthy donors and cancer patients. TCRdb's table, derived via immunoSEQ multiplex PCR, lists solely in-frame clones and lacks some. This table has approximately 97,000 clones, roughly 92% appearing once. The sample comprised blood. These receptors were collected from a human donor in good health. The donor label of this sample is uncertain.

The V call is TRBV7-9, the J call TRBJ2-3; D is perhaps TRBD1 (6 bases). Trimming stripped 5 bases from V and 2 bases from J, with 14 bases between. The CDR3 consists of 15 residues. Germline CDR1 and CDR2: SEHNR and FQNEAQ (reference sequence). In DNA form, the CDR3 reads TGTGCCAGCAGCCCAGGGGTTTCACTCACAGATACGCAGTATTTT. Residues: CASSPGVSLTDTQYF.

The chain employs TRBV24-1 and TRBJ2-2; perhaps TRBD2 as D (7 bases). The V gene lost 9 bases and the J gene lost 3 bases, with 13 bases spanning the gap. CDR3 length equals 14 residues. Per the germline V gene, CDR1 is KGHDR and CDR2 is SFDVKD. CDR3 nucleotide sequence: TGTGCCACCCGGGGGGCAGGGGACACCGGGGAGCTGTTTTTT. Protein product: CATRGAGDTGELFF.